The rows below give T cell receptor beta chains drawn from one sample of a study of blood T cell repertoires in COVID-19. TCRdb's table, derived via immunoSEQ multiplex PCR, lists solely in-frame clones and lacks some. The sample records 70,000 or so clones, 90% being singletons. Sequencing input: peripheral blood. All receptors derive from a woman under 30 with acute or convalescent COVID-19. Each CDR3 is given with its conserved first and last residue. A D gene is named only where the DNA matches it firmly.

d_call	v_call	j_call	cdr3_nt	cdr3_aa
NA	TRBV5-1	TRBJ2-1	TGCGCCAGCAGCTTGAGTCAGGGGCGCGGTGAGCAGTTCTTC	CASSLSQGRGEQFF
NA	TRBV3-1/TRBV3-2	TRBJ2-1	TGTGCCAGCAGCCAAGATGGGGCTAGCGACAATGAGCAGTTCTTC	CASSQDGASDNEQFF
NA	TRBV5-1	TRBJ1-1	TGCGCCAGCAGCTTGGAGGGGTGGCACACTGAAGCTTTCTTT	CASSLEGWHTEAFF
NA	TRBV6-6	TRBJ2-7	TGTGCCAGCAGTTACTCCTACTCCTACGAGCAGTACTTC	CASSYSYSYEQYF
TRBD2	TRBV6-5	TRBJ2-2	TGTGCCAGCAAGGGACTAGCGGAAACCGGGGAGCTGTTTTTT	CASKGLAETGELFF
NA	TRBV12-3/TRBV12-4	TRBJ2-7	TGTGCCAGCAGTTTAGCCGGGACATCCGAGCAGTACTTC	CASSLAGTSEQYF
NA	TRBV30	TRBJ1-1	TGTGCCTGGACTGAGACATCTCACATGAACACTGAAGCTTTCTTT	CAWTETSHMNTEAFF
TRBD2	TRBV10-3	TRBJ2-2	TGTGCCATCAGTGCCCCCGCTAGCGGGGGGAACACCGGGGAGCTGTTTTTT	CAISAPASGGNTGELFF
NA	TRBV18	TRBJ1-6	TGTGCCAGCTCAGATAACAGCAATTCACCCCTCCACTTT	CASSDNSNSPLHF
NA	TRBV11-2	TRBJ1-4	TGTGCCAGCAGCTTACGGCGGTCAACTAATGAAAAACTGTTTTTT	CASSLRRSTNEKLFF
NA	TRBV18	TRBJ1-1	TGTGCCAGCTCACCATCGGGATTTGGCACTGAAGCTTTCTTT	CASSPSGFGTEAFF
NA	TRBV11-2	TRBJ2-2	TGTGCCAGCAGCCTCGCGGGCGGGGAGCTGTTTTTT	CASSLAGGELFF
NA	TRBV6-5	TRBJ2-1	TGTGTCGCGAGGGCAGGGGAGAAGAATGAGCAGTTCTTC	CVARAGEKNEQFF
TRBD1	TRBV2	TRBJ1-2	TGTGCCAGCAGGGAAAAGACAGGGAACTATGGCTACACCTTC	CASREKTGNYGYTF
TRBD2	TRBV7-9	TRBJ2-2	TGTGCCAGCAGCTTGGGCTCGTTGAGGACTAGAATCCCCGGGGAGCTGTTTTTT	CASSLGSLRTRIPGELFF
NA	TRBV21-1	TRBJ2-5	TGTGCCAGCAGCGCGAGGCAGCGAGAGTTACAAGAGACCCAGTACTTC	CASSARQRELQETQYF
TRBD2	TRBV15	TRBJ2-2	TGTGCCACCAGCAGAGAAAGTAGCGGGAGGCGGGACGGGGAGCTGTTTTTT	CATSRESSGRRDGELFF
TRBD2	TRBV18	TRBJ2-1	TGTGCCAGCTCACCACCCCTAGCGGCTAACAATGAGCAGTTCTTC	CASSPPLAANNEQFF